This T cell receptor beta chain originates from a study of T cell repertoires in cytomegalovirus infection. Between the trimmed V and J ends, which lost 1 base and 6 bases, there was a span of 14 bases. There are 15 residues in the CDR3. This clonotype was recorded a few times. The antigen is unknown. From the reads, TCRdb called clonotypes with MiXCR, one entry per CDR3 protein. In the table there are 230,000 or so distinct CDR3 sequences, less than 50% of which are singletons. The chain has TRBV12-3 or TRBV12-4 and TRBJ2-3; D unclear. The sample was CD8+ T cells from cultured PBMCs, taken from culture after CMV antigen stimulation. The TCR originated in a human donor in good health (CMV status not recorded). Some clones in this sample may be carry-over from other donors' samples. CDR3 residues: CASSLVGSPTDTQYF. In DNA form, the CDR3 reads TGTGCCAGCAGTTTAGTGGGCAGCCCAACGGATACGCAGTATTTT.